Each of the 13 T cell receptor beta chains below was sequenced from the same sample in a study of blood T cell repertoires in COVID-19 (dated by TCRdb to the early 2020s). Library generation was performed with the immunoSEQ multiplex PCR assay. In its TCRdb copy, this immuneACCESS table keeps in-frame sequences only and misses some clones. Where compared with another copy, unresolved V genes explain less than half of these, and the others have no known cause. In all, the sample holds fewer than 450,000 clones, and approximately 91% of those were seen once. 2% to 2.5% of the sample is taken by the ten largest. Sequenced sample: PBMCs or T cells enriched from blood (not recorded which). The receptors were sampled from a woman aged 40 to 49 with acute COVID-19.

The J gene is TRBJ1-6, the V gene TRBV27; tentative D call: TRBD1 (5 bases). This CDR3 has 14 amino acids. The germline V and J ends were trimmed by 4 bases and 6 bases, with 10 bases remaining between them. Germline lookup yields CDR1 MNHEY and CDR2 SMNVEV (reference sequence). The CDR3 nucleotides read TGTGCCAGCAGTTGGGCAGGGTCTAATTCACCCCTCCACTTT. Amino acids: CASSWAGSNSPLHF.

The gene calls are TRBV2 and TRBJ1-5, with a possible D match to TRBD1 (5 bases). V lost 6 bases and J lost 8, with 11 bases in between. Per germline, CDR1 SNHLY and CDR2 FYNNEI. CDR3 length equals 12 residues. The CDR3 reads CASRTEVKPQHF. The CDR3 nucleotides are TGTGCCAGCAGGACAGAAGTAAAGCCCCAGCATTTT.

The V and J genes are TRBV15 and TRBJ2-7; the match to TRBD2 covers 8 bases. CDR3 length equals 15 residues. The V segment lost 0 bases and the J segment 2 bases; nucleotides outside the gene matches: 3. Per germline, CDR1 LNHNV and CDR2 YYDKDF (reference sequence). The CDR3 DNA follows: TGTGCCACCAGCAGAGAAGTAGCGGGGACCTACGAGCAGTACTTC. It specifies CATSREVAGTYEQYF.

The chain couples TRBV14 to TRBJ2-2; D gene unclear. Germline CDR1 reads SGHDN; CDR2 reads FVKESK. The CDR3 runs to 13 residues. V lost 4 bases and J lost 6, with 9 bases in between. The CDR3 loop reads CASSPQISGELFF. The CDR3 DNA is TGTGCCAGCAGCCCTCAGATTTCCGGGGAGCTGTTTTTT.

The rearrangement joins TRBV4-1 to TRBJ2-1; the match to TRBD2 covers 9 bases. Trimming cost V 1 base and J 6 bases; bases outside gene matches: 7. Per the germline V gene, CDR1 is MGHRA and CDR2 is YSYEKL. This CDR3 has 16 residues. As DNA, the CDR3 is TGCGCCAGCAGCCAAGTTTTGGCGGGGGGGCTCAATGAGCAGTTCTTC. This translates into CASSQVLAGGLNEQFF.

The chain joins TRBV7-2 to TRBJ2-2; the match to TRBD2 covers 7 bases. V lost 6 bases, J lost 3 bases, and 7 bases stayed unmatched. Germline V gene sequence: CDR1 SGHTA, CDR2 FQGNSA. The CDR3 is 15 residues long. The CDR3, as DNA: TGTGCCAGCAGGGGCGGGAGCGGAGACACCGGGGAGCTGTTTTTT. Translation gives CASRGGSGDTGELFF.

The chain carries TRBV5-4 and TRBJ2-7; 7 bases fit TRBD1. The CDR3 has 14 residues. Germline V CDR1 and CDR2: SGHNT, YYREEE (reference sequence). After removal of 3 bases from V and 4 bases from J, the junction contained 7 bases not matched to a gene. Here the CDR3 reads CASSSSGQKYEQYF. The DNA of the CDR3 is TGTGCCAGCAGCTCGTCGGGACAGAAATACGAGCAGTACTTC.

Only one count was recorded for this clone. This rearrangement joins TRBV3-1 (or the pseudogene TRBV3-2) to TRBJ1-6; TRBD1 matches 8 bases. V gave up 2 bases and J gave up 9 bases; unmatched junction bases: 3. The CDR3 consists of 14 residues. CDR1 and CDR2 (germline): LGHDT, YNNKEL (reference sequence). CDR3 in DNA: TGTGCCAGCAGCCAATGGACAGGGAGTTCACCCCTCCACTTT. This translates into CASSQWTGSSPLHF.

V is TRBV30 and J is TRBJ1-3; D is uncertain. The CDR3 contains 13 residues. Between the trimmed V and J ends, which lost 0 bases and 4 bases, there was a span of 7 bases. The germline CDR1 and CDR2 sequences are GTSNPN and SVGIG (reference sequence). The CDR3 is CAWSVDSGNTIYF. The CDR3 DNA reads TGTGCCTGGAGTGTCGATAGCGGAAACACCATATATTTT.

CDR3 sequence (DNA): TGTGCCAGCAGTGGAAATAGGGGGGAGACCCAGTACTTC. Its protein product is CASSGNRGETQYF. This chain connects TRBV2 to TRBJ2-5; D is possibly TRBD1 (6 bases). The CDR3 runs to 13 residues. V lost 4 bases, J lost 5 bases, and 11 bases lay in between. Germline V gene sequence: CDR1 SNHLY, CDR2 FYNNEI.

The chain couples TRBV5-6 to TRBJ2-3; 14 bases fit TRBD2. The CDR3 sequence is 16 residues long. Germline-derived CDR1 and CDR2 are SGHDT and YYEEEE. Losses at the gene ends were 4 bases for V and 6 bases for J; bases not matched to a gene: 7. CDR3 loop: CASSRGLAGARDTQYF. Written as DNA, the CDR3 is TGTGCCAGCAGCCGGGGACTAGCGGGGGCCAGGGATACGCAGTATTTT.

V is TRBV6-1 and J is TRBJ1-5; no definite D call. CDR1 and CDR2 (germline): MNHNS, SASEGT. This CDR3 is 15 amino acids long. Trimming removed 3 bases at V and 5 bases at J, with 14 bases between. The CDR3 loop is CASSERGISDQPQHF. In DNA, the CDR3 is TGTGCCAGCAGTGAGAGAGGTATATCGGATCAGCCCCAGCATTTT.

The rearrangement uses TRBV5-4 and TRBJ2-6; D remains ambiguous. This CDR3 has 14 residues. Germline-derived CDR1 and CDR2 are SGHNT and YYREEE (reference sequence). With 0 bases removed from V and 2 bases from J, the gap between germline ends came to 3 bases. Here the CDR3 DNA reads TGTGCCAGCAGCTTGGTCACTGGGGCCAACGTCCTGACTTTC. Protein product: CASSLVTGANVLTF.